The 29 T cell receptor beta chains presented below share a single source sample, sequenced in a study of blood T cell dynamics during melanoma immunotherapy. Time point indicated: week 3, after first cycle of checkpoint inhibitor. Only in-frame clones appear in the TCRdb table, and some are missing; sequencing was by immunoSEQ multiplex PCR. The table lists about 7,600 clones, more than 70% of them singletons, with under 6.5% in the top ten. This material consisted of blood, taken from a patient treated with checkpoint blockade. These receptors originate from a human donor with melanoma.

This chain uses TRBV18 with TRBJ2-6; 7 bases map to TRBD1. The CDR3 sequence is 15 residues long. Losses at the gene ends were 4 bases for V and 3 bases for J; bases not matched to a gene: 3. CDR1 and CDR2 from the germline V gene are KGHSH and LQKENI. CDR3 coding DNA: TGTGCCAGCTCACTAACAGGGGATGGGGCCAACGTCCTGACTTTC. This sequence encodes CASSLTGDGANVLTF.

The CDR3 DNA sequence: TGTGCCAGTAGTTCCCCGGGACAGGGAGACACTGAAGCTTTCTTT. Translated, it gives CASSSPGQGDTEAFF. The gene calls are TRBV19 and TRBJ1-1; 9 positions agree with TRBD1. The CDR3 extends over 15 amino acids. Germline loops: CDR1 LNHDA, CDR2 SQIVND (reference sequence). Trimming took 5 bases from V and 3 from J; bases not matched to a gene: 7. Variable domain in full (rest from reference TRBV19 and TRBJ1-1): DGGITQSPKYLFRKEGQNVTLSCEQNLNHDAMYWYRQDPGQGLRLIYYSQIVNDFQKGDIAEGYSVSREKKESFPLTVTSAQKNPTAFYLCASSSPGQGDTEAFFGQGTRLTVV.

This chain's CDR3 is CASSLQGSNSPLHF. In nucleotides, the CDR3 is TGCGCCAGCAGCTTACAGGGGAGTAATTCACCCCTCCACTTT. V is TRBV5-1 and J is TRBJ1-6; 7 bases map to TRBD1. Germline V gene sequence: CDR1 SGHRS, CDR2 YFSETQ. This CDR3 comprises 14 residues. The ends lost 2 bases at V and 6 bases at J; junction bases unmatched: 2.

This clone was counted a few times. V usage is TRBV4-1 and J usage is TRBJ2-2; D could derive from TRBD1 or TRBD2 (6 bases each). V was trimmed by 4 bases and J by 4 bases, leaving 13 bases between them. The CDR3 consists of 15 residues. Germline CDR1 and CDR2: MGHRA and YSYEKL. The CDR3 region has the DNA TGCGCCAGCAGCCCACTGGGGGGCGGCACCGGGGAGCTGTTTTTT. Its translation: CASSPLGGGTGELFF.

This chain joins TRBV7-3 and TRBJ1-2, with 10 positions matching TRBD1. The CDR3 loop spans 17 amino acids. Trimming cost V 2 bases and J 6 bases; bases outside gene matches: 12. Germline V lookup: CDR1 SGHTA, CDR2 FQGTGA. DNA of the CDR3: TGTGCCAGCAGCTTAGGTGGGACAGGGGCCACGAGGGATGGCTACACCTTC. It codes for CASSLGGTGATRDGYTF.

The chain employs TRBV7-2 and TRBJ2-7; D tentatively reads TRBD1 or TRBD2 (5 bases each). Trimming left V 0 bases short and J 6 bases short, with 12 bases between. Germline loops: CDR1 SGHTA, CDR2 FQGNSA. CDR3 length equals 14 residues. The CDR3 here is CASSLAYGAGEQYF. The CDR3 region has the DNA TGTGCCAGCAGCTTAGCGTACGGGGCGGGCGAGCAGTACTTC.

This clone has only one observation. CDR3 sequence (DNA): TGTGCCAGCACCCGACAGGGGCCGAACACTGAAGCTTTCTTT. It is translated as CASTRQGPNTEAFF. The chain joins TRBV2 to TRBJ1-1; the match to TRBD1 covers 8 bases. Trimming cost V 7 bases and J 1 base; bases outside gene matches: 5. The CDR3 totals 14 residues. Germline V gene data show CDR1 as SNHLY and CDR2 as FYNNEI.

This clone was counted once. The rearrangement links TRBV18 to TRBJ2-2; no reliable D call. V was trimmed by 5 bases and J by 1 base, leaving 5 bases between them. Germline CDR1 reads KGHSH; CDR2 reads LQKENI. The CDR3 is 13 amino acids. CDR3 nucleotides: TGTGCCAGCTCAATACAGAACACCGGGGAGCTGTTTTTT. Protein product: CASSIQNTGELFF.

The chain combines TRBV7-2 with TRBJ2-7, with TRBD1 matching over 8 bases. J gave up 6 bases and V 4 bases, and 5 bases lay outside the gene matches. The CDR3 has 13 amino acids. Germline CDR1 is SGHTA and CDR2 is FQGNSA. The CDR3 DNA follows: TGTGCCAGCAGCTCGGACAGGGTAAGCGAGCAGTACGTC. Translation: CASSSDRVSEQYV.

The chain combines TRBV5-1 with TRBJ1-3, with 8 bases fitting TRBD1. In germline, CDR1 is SGHRS, CDR2 YFSETQ. CDR3 length: 15 amino acids. The ends lost 2 bases at V and 4 bases at J; junction bases unmatched: 5. The chain's CDR3 is CASSFGQGRGNTIYF. The CDR3 DNA follows: TGCGCCAGCAGCTTCGGACAGGGTCGGGGAAACACCATATATTTT.

This chain joins TRBV7-9 and TRBJ1-2; tentative D call: TRBD1 (5 bases). Germline lookup yields CDR1 SEHNR and CDR2 FQNEAQ (reference sequence). This CDR3 spans 14 amino acids. Trimming took 2 bases from V and 7 from J, leaving 14 bases between them. CDR3 DNA: TGTGCCAGCAGCTTACACGGGGGTGAGGGTGGCTACACCTTC. Residues: CASSLHGGEGGYTF.

This chain joins TRBV7-3 and TRBJ1-1, with TRBD1 as a possible D gene (5 bases). The CDR3 totals 13 residues. CDR1 SGHTA and CDR2 FQGTGA come from the germline V gene. V shed 4 bases and J shed 1 base, with 7 bases lying between them. The DNA of the CDR3 is TGTGCCAGCAGCTGGCAGGGGAACACTGAAGCTTTCTTT. It specifies CASSWQGNTEAFF.

The V call is TRBV5-1, the J call TRBJ2-7, with 13 bases fitting TRBD2. Germline trimming cut 3 bases from V and 7 bases from J; bases unmatched to any gene: 7. This CDR3 is built from 15 residues. CDR1 is SGHRS, CDR2 YFSETQ, per germline. CDR3: CASSSDPGLAGEQYF. The CDR3 DNA follows: TGCGCCAGCAGCTCGGACCCGGGACTAGCGGGGGAGCAGTACTTC.

The chain couples TRBV5-1 to TRBJ1-2, with D hard to call. CDR3 length: 15 residues. Germline CDR1 reads SGHRS; CDR2 reads YFSETQ. V was trimmed by 0 bases and J by 0 bases, leaving 9 bases between them. The CDR3 sequence is CASSLGGTSNYGYTF. The CDR3 nucleotides are TGCGCCAGCAGCTTGGGGGGAACCTCTAACTATGGCTACACCTTC.

The V gene is TRBV10-2, the J gene TRBJ2-3, with TRBD1 identical over 10 bases. CDR3 length: 15 amino acids. The V gene end was trimmed by 6 bases and the J gene end by 3 bases; junction bases not matched to a gene: 6. The germline CDR1 and CDR2 sequences are WSHSY and SAAADI. CDR3 sequence (DNA): TGCGCCAGCAGAACCGACAGGGGGCAGACAGATACGCAGTATTTT. Translation gives CASRTDRGQTDTQYF.

The chain couples TRBV11-2 to TRBJ1-2; the D gene is possibly TRBD1 (5 bases). Germline V lookup: CDR1 SGHAT, CDR2 FQNNGV. V lost 1 base and J lost 4, with 13 bases in between. The CDR3 has 15 amino acids. The CDR3 coding sequence is TGTGCCAGCAGCTTAGGGGGGGAGAGGGGCTATGGCTACACCTTC. This sequence encodes CASSLGGERGYGYTF.

The V and J genes are TRBV5-4 and TRBJ1-2; unclear D gene. CDR3 size: 13 residues. Between the trimmed V and J ends, which lost 0 bases and 3 bases, there was a span of 6 bases. The germline V gene encodes CDR1 SGHNT and CDR2 YYREEE (reference sequence). CDR3 DNA sequence: TGTGCCAGCAGCTTGGGACCGGACTATGGCTACACCTTC. Translating it yields CASSLGPDYGYTF.

The V gene is TRBV18, the J gene TRBJ1-2, with TRBD1 matching 7 bases. With V trimmed by 4 bases and J by 3 bases, 8 bases remained unmatched. The CDR3 consists of 15 residues. Germline V gene data show CDR1 as KGHSH and CDR2 as LQKENI. The CDR3: CASSRGQQEHYGYTF. CDR3 nucleotides: TGTGCCAGCTCACGGGGACAGCAGGAACACTATGGCTACACCTTC.

The V call is TRBV11-2, the J call TRBJ1-6; D is ambiguous. Trimming stripped 4 bases from V and 7 bases from J, with 26 bases between. CDR3 length: 19 amino acids. Germline CDR1 and CDR2: SGHAT and FQNNGV. CDR3 bases: TGTGCCAGCAGCTCCCGACTTGGGTGGGCACGAGAGGTGAATTCACCCCTCCACTTT. As protein: CASSSRLGWAREVNSPLHF. Combining the CDR3 with reference TRBV11-2 and TRBJ1-6 gives the whole variable domain EAGVAQSPRYKIIEKRQSVAFWCNPISGHATLYWYQQILGQGPKLLIQFQNNGVVDDSQLPKDRFSAERLKGVDSTLKIQPAKLEDSAVYLCASSSRLGWAREVNSPLHFGNGTRLTVT.

The V gene is TRBV6-1, the J gene TRBJ2-4, with a tentative D call TRBD1 (6 bases). The germline V gene has CDR1 MNHNS and CDR2 SASEGT. Trimming left V 3 bases short and J 8 bases short, with 14 bases between. The CDR3 is 14 amino acids. The CDR3 sequence: CASSETQGRDIQYF. CDR3 DNA sequence: TGTGCCAGCAGTGAGACACAGGGCCGGGACATTCAGTACTTC.

The V gene is TRBV7-9, the J gene TRBJ2-7; TRBD1 is a possible D gene (6 bases). With 5 bases removed from V and 7 bases from J, the gap between germline ends came to 12 bases. The CDR3 contains 12 residues. Per the germline V gene, CDR1 is SEHNR and CDR2 is FQNEAQ (reference sequence). The CDR3 region is CASSQGSPEQYV. In DNA form, the CDR3 reads TGTGCCAGCAGCCAGGGGTCCCCGGAGCAGTACGTC.

The chain couples TRBV5-1 to TRBJ1-1; unclear D gene. This CDR3 contains 13 residues. The V and J ends lost 0 bases and 8 bases respectively, with 11 bases between them. CDR1 SGHRS and CDR2 YFSETQ come from the germline V gene. The chain's CDR3 is CASSLGAASEAFF. Written as DNA, the CDR3 is TGCGCCAGCAGCTTGGGGGCGGCATCGGAAGCTTTCTTT.

The chain employs TRBV7-9 and TRBJ1-2; D call uncertain. CDR1 and CDR2 (germline): SEHNR, FQNEAQ (reference sequence). V was shortened by 4 bases and J by 1 base, with 13 bases between the two germline ends. This CDR3 is built from 15 residues. CDR3 in DNA: TGTGCCAGCAGCTCCCGAGCGGCGGTTAACTATGGCTACACCTTC. It codes for CASSSRAAVNYGYTF.

This clone was found a few times. The V call is TRBV2, the J call TRBJ1-1, with unresolved D. Germline assignment: CDR1 SNHLY and CDR2 FYNNEI. The CDR3 length is 12 residues. V was trimmed by 11 bases and J by 6 bases, leaving 16 bases between them. The CDR3 is CASPAIGAEAFF. The CDR3, as DNA: TGTGCCTCCCCCGCTATTGGCGCTGAAGCTTTCTTT.

This clone was counted once. This rearrangement joins TRBV27 to TRBJ1-1; D uncertain. This CDR3 has 15 residues. V was clipped by 4 bases and J by 0 bases, with 12 bases between them. Looked up from germline, CDR1 is MNHEY and CDR2 is SMNVEV (reference sequence). The CDR3 DNA sequence: TGTGCCAGCAGTTATGACGGATACCTGAACACTGAAGCTTTCTTT. It encodes CASSYDGYLNTEAFF.

This sequence joins TRBV28 and TRBJ2-2; D possibly uses TRBD1 or TRBD2 (5 bases each). Trimming cost V 6 bases and J 3 bases, with 17 bases left between them. The CDR3 runs to 16 residues. Germline V lookup: CDR1 MDHEN, CDR2 SYDVKM. This CDR3 reads CASSSPGPTDTGELFF. Here the CDR3 DNA reads TGTGCCAGCAGCTCCCCGGGACCCACGGACACCGGGGAGCTGTTTTTT.

This clone was observed once. This chain uses TRBV4-1 with TRBJ1-1; 7 bases line up with TRBD1. Germline V CDR1 and CDR2: MGHRA, YSYEKL. The junction had 8 bases not matched to a gene; V was cut back by 2 bases and J by 5 bases. The CDR3 loop spans 15 amino acids. CDR3 region: CASSQYSAGGTEAFF. Here the CDR3 DNA reads TGCGCCAGCAGCCAATATTCGGCAGGGGGAACTGAAGCTTTCTTT.

The chain employs TRBV29-1 and TRBJ2-7; D unresolved. There are 8 residues in the CDR3. Germline V gene data show CDR1 as SQVTM and CDR2 as ANQGSEA. V lost 3 bases and J lost 9, with 3 bases in between. The CDR3 sequence: CSVEGQYF. In DNA form, the CDR3 reads TGCAGCGTTGAGGGGCAGTACTTC.

The J gene is TRBJ1-5, the V gene TRBV2; 9 nucleotides match TRBD1. This CDR3 has 15 amino acids. Germline V lookup: CDR1 SNHLY, CDR2 FYNNEI. V shed 4 bases and J 2 bases; nucleotides not matched to a gene: 3. This CDR3 reads CASSGQGVGNQPQHF. CDR3 DNA: TGTGCCAGCAGTGGACAGGGGGTGGGCAATCAGCCCCAGCATTTT. Variable domain in full (rest from reference TRBV2 and TRBJ1-5): EPEVTQTPSHQVTQMGQEVILRCVPISNHLYFYWYRQILGQKVEFLVSFYNNEISEKSEIFDDQFSVERPDGSNFTLKIRSTKLEDSAMYFCASSGQGVGNQPQHFGDGTRLSIL.